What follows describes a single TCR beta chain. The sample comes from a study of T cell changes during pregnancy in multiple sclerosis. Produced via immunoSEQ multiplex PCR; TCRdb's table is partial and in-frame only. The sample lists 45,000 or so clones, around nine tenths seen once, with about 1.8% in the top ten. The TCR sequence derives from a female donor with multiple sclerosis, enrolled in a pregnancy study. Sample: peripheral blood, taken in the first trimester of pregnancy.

CDR3 protein: CASSLLTGYYEQYF. CDR3 nucleotide sequence: TGTGCCAGCAGCTTACTTACAGGGTACTACGAGCAGTACTTC. This chain links TRBV7-2 with TRBJ2-7; possibly TRBD1 for D (6 bases). The V gene lost 2 bases and the J gene lost 3 bases, with 11 bases spanning the gap. Germline V gives CDR1 SGHTA, CDR2 FQGNSA. The length of the CDR3 is 14 residues.